The clone carrying this T cell receptor beta chain was picked up a small number of times. CDR1 is MNHEY and CDR2 is SVGAGI in the germline V gene. The CDR3 has 14 residues. V shed 6 bases, J shed 4 bases, and the junction held 8 bases outside the gene matches. Produced via immunoSEQ multiplex PCR; TCRdb's table is partial and in-frame only. Altogether some 200,000 clones are present, just over 85% being singletons, with the ten largest covering roughly 5.7%. This entry is derived from a study of blood T cell repertoires in COVID-19. The chain is built from TRBV6-5 and TRBJ1-1, with TRBD1 matching 7 bases. The sample taken for sequencing was peripheral blood. The source of this sequence is a man aged 80 or over with acute or convalescent COVID-19. The CDR3 loop reads CASRSTGSGTEAFF. CDR3 sequence (DNA): TGTGCCAGCAGGTCGACAGGGTCGGGCACTGAAGCTTTCTTT.